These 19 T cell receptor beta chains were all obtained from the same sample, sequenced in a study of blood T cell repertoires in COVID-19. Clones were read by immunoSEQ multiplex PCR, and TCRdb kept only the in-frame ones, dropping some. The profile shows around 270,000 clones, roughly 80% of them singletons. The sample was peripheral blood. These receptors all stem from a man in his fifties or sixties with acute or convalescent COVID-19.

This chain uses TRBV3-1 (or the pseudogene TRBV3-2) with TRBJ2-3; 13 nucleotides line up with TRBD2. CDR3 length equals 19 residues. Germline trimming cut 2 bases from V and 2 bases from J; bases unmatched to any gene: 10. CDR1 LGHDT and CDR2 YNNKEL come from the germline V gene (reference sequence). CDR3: CASSQPLGLAGVDTDTQYF. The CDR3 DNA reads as TGTGCCAGCAGCCAACCCCTAGGACTAGCGGGAGTGGACACAGATACGCAGTATTTT.

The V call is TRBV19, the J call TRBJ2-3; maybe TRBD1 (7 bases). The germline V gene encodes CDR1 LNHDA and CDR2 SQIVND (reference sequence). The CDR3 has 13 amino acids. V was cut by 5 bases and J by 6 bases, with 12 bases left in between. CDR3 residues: CASSGQGGDTQYF. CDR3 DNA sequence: TGTGCCAGTAGTGGCCAGGGGGGCGATACGCAGTATTTT.

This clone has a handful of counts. The CDR3 sequence is CASSYLGQGVTSYEQYF. For the CDR3, the DNA is TGTGCCAGCAGCTACCTGGGACAGGGGGTTACCTCCTACGAGCAGTACTTC. V is TRBV5-4 and J is TRBJ2-7; TRBD1 agrees at 11 bases. J lost 0 bases, V lost 3 bases, and 8 bases had no gene match. The CDR3 totals 17 residues. Germline values: CDR1 SGHNT, CDR2 YYREEE (reference sequence).

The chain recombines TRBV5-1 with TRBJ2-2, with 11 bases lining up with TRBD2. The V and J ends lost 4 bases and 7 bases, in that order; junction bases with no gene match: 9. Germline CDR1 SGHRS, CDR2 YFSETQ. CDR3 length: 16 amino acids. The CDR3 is CASSTQLAGEYGELFF. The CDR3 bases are TGCGCCAGCAGCACCCAACTAGCGGGAGAGTACGGGGAGCTGTTTTTT.

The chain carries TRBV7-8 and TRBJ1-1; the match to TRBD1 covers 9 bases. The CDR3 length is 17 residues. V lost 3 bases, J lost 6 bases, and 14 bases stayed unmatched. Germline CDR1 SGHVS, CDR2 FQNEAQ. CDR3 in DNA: TGTGCCAGCAGCTTCACCGGGACAGGGTGGGGGTATGCTGAAGCTTTCTTT. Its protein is CASSFTGTGWGYAEAFF.

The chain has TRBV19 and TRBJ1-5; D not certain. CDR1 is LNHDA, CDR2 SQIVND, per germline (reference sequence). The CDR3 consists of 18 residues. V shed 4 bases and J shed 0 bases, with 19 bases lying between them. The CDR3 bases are TGTGCCAGTAGTAAGGTCGGAGGGTCGAGGAATAGCAATCAGCCCCAGCATTTT. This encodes CASSKVGGSRNSNQPQHF.

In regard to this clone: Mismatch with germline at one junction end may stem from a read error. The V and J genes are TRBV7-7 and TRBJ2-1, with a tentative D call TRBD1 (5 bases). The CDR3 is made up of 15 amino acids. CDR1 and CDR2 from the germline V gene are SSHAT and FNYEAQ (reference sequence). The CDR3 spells CASSKTVSSYNEQFF. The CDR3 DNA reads TGTGCTAGCAGCAAGACAGTGAGCTCCTACAATGAGCAGTTCTTC.

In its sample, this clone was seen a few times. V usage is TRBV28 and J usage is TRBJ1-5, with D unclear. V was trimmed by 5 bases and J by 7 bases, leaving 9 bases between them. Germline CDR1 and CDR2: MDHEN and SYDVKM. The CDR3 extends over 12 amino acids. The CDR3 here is CASSGAAQPQHF. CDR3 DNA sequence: TGTGCCAGCAGTGGAGCGGCCCAGCCCCAGCATTTT.

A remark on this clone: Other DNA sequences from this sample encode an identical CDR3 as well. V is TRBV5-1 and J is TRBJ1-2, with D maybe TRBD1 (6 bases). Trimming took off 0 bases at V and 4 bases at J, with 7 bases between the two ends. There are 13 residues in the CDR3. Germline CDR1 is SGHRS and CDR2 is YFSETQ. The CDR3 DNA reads TGCGCCAGCAGCTTGGACAGGGTCTATGGCTACACCTTC. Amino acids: CASSLDRVYGYTF.

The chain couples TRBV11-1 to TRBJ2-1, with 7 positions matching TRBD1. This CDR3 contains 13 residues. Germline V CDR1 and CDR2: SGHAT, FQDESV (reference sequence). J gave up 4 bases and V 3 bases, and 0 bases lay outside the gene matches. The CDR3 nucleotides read TGTGCCAGCAGCTTGGACAGGTACAATGAGCAGTTCTTC. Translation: CASSLDRYNEQFF.

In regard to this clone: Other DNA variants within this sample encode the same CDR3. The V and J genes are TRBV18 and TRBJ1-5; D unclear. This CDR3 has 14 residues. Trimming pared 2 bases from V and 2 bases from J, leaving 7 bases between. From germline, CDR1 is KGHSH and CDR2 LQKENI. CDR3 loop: CASSPSGGNQPQHF. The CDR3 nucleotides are TGTGCCAGCTCACCATCCGGAGGCAATCAGCCCCAGCATTTT.

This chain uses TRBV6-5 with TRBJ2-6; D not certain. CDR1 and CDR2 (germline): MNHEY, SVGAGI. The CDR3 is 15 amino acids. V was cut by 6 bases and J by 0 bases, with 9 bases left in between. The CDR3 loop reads CASRTALSGANVLTF. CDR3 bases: TGTGCCAGCAGGACTGCCCTCTCTGGGGCCAACGTCCTGACTTTC.

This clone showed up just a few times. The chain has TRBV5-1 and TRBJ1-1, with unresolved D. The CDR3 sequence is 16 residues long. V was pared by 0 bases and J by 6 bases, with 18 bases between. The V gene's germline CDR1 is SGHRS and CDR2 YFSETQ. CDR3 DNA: TGCGCCAGCAGCTTGGAACCCGTAGTAGTTGGAGCTGAAGCTTTCTTT. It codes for CASSLEPVVVGAEAFF.

DNA of the CDR3: TGTGCCAGCAGCCCGGGGACAGGGGGGTTAGGCTACACCTTC. Residues: CASSPGTGGLGYTF. This chain joins TRBV11-2 and TRBJ1-2; 11 nucleotides align to TRBD1. Germline CDR1 is SGHAT and CDR2 is FQNNGV. Trimming cost V 5 bases and J 8 bases; bases outside gene matches: 7. CDR3 size: 14 residues.

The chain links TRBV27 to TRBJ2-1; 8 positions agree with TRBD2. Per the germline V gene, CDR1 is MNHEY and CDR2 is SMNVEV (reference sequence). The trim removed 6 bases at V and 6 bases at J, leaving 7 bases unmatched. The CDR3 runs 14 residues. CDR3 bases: TGTGCCAGCAGGAGCGGGAGTGGGGGCAATGAGCAGTTCTTC. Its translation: CASRSGSGGNEQFF.

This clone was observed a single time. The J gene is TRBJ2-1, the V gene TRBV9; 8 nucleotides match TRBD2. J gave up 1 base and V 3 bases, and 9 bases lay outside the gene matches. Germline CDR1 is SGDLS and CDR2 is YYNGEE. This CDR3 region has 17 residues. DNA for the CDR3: TGTGCCAGCAGCGCCCCCTCTAGCGGGCGATCCTACAATGAGCAGTTCTTC. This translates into CASSAPSSGRSYNEQFF.

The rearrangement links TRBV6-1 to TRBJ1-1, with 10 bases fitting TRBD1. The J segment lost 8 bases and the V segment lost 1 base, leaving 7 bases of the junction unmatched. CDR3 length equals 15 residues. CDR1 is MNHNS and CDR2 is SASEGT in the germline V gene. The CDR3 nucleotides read TGTGCCAGCAGTGAAGAGTGGACAGGGGGTCTAGAAGCTTTCTTT. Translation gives CASSEEWTGGLEAFF.

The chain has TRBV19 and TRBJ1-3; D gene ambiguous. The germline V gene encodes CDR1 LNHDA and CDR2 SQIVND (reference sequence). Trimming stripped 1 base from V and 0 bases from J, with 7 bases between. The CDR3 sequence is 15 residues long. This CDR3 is CASSIVRFSGNTIYF. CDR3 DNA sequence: TGTGCCAGTAGTATAGTCCGGTTCTCTGGAAACACCATATATTTT.

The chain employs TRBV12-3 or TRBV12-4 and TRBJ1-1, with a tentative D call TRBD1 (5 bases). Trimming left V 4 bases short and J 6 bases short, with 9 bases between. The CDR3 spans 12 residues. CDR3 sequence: CASSSRGAEAFF. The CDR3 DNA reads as TGTGCCAGCAGTTCCCGGGGGGCTGAAGCTTTCTTT.